Presented here are 16 T cell receptor beta chains from one specimen sequenced in a study of blood T cell repertoires in COVID-19. The repertoire was sequenced with immunoSEQ multiplex PCR; TCRdb's copy has only in-frame clones and lacks some. The data contain 250,000 or so clones, around 89% of them singletons. Sequencing used peripheral blood. These receptors all come from a woman in her thirties or forties who had recovered from COVID-19.

This chain joins TRBV7-2 and TRBJ1-5; D perhaps matches TRBD1 (6 bases). The length of the CDR3 is 16 residues. The germline gives CDR1 SGHTA, CDR2 FQGNSA. Deletions cut 5 bases from V and 7 bases from J, with 21 bases between. The CDR3 sequence is CASSTRGGRGKQPQHF. The CDR3 nucleotides are TGTGCCAGCAGCACCCGAGGGGGTCGGGGTAAGCAGCCCCAGCATTTT. Full variable domain (outside the CDR3, taken from reference TRBV7-2 and TRBJ1-5): GAGVSQSPSNKVTEKGKDVELRCDPISGHTALYWYRQSLGQGLEFLIYFQGNSAPDKSGLPSDRFSAERTGGSVSTLTIQRTQQEDSAVYLCASSTRGGRGKQPQHFGDGTRLSIL.

The V and J genes are TRBV9 and TRBJ2-1; D call uncertain. Germline lookup yields CDR1 SGDLS and CDR2 YYNGEE. The CDR3 spans 15 residues. Trimming cost V 3 bases and J 0 bases, with 10 bases left between them. The CDR3 reads CASSAQTGSYNEQFF. CDR3 nucleotide sequence: TGTGCCAGCAGCGCCCAAACTGGCTCCTACAATGAGCAGTTCTTC.

The chain joins TRBV29-1 to TRBJ2-5, with a tentative D call TRBD2 (5 bases). Germline values: CDR1 SQVTM, CDR2 ANQGSEA. The germline V and J ends were trimmed by 6 bases and 1 base, with 12 bases remaining between them. There are 13 residues in the CDR3. The CDR3 sequence: CSVSPGVQETQYF. In DNA form, the CDR3 reads TGCAGCGTCTCCCCCGGGGTCCAAGAGACCCAGTACTTC.

J is TRBJ1-1 and V is TRBV21-1; TRBD1, the D gene given by the table, was not confirmed from the DNA. TRBV21-1 is shown as a pseudogene. The CDR3 length is 18 residues. CDR3 sequence: CASSKGSGDRVVDTEAFF. Written as DNA, the CDR3 is TGTGCCAGCAGCAAAGGTTCGGGGGACAGGGTGGTGGACACTGAAGCTTTCTTT.

This chain connects TRBV19 to TRBJ1-2, with TRBD1 identical over 7 bases. Germline V lookup: CDR1 LNHDA, CDR2 SQIVND (reference sequence). V lost 6 bases and J lost 4; bases outside the gene matches: 11. This CDR3 is 15 amino acids long. The CDR3 DNA follows: TGTGCCAGTAGAAACAGACAGGGAGTTTCCTATGGCTACACCTTC. As protein: CASRNRQGVSYGYTF. Looking up the rest from reference TRBV19 and TRBJ1-2 gives the full variable domain: DGGITQSPKYLFRKEGQNVTLSCEQNLNHDAMYWYRQDPGQGLRLIYYSQIVNDFQKGDIAEGYSVSREKKESFPLTVTSAQKNPTAFYLCASRNRQGVSYGYTFGSGTRLTVV.

The gene calls are TRBV7-9 and TRBJ1-1; D remains unclear. The CDR3 length is 14 residues. Germline assignment: CDR1 SEHNR and CDR2 FQNEAQ (reference sequence). The V end was cut by 3 bases, the J end by 1 base, with 9 bases between. CDR3 amino acids: CASSLGPWNTEAFF. The CDR3, as DNA: TGTGCCAGCAGCTTGGGCCCCTGGAACACTGAAGCTTTCTTT.

The chain links TRBV5-1 to TRBJ2-3; TRBD1 matches 11 bases. Germline V gene data show CDR1 as SGHRS and CDR2 as YFSETQ. Trimming removed 5 bases from V and 3 bases from J; junction bases left unmatched: 11. The CDR3 spans 17 residues. The CDR3 loop is CASRHGTGGFRTDTQYF. In DNA, the CDR3 is TGCGCCAGCAGACACGGGACAGGGGGTTTTCGGACAGATACGCAGTATTTT.

The rearrangement joins TRBV19 to TRBJ2-7; 11 bases are shared with TRBD1. This CDR3 contains 15 residues. Germline values: CDR1 LNHDA, CDR2 SQIVND (reference sequence). J was trimmed by 3 bases and V by 6 bases; bases with no gene match: 7. This CDR3 reads CASRHPGQGVYEQYF. In DNA, the CDR3 is TGTGCCAGTAGACACCCGGGACAGGGGGTCTACGAGCAGTACTTC.

This clone showed up just a few times. The CDR3 sequence: CASSRGTSYGYTF. Written as DNA, the CDR3 is TGTGCCAGCAGTCGTGGGACATCCTATGGCTACACCTTC. The chain uses TRBV28 and TRBJ1-2; a weak D match, TRBD1 (6 bases). The CDR3 totals 13 residues. The germline V gene has CDR1 MDHEN and CDR2 SYDVKM. V was pared by 5 bases and J by 4 bases, with 11 bases between.

This clone was found a few times. V gene TRBV5-1 combines with J gene TRBJ1-4; 7 nucleotides line up with TRBD1. The CDR3 is made up of 14 amino acids. With V trimmed by 4 bases and J by 8 bases, 8 bases remained unmatched. The germline V gene encodes CDR1 SGHRS and CDR2 YFSETQ. This chain's CDR3 is CASSLDRVEEKLFF. In nucleotides, the CDR3 is TGCGCCAGCAGCCTCGACAGGGTGGAGGAAAAACTGTTTTTT.

Regarding this clone: Other DNA sequences from this sample encode an identical CDR3 as well. The chain combines TRBV9 with TRBJ2-6; D may be TRBD2 (5 bases). Trimming took off 0 bases at V and 1 base at J, with 5 bases between the two ends. CDR1 is SGDLS, CDR2 YYNGEE, per germline. The CDR3 length is 15 residues. CDR3 DNA: TGTGCCAGCAGCGTAGGAGGGTCTGGGGCCAACGTCCTGACTTTC. Protein: CASSVGGSGANVLTF.

The gene calls are TRBV6-5 and TRBJ1-5, with 7 bases lining up with TRBD1. The CDR3 has 15 amino acids. Germline V CDR1 and CDR2: MNHEY, SVGAGI. V shed 6 bases and J 1 base; nucleotides not matched to a gene: 6. DNA of the CDR3: TGTGCCAGCAGCCAGAACAGGGGAAGCAATCAGCCCCAGCATTTT. Protein product: CASSQNRGSNQPQHF.

The chain is built from TRBV27 and TRBJ2-3; D ambiguous. CDR1 is MNHEY, CDR2 SMNVEV, per germline (reference sequence). This CDR3 has 12 residues. Trimming removed 8 bases from V and 6 bases from J, with 12 bases in between. The CDR3 coding sequence is TGTGCCAGCGGCCCGCTCGGGGATACGCAGTATTTT. Its protein is CASGPLGDTQYF.

The gene calls are TRBV20-1 and TRBJ2-1; a possible D gene is TRBD1 (5 bases). The CDR3 sequence is 11 residues long. The germline V gene encodes CDR1 DFQATT and CDR2 SNEGSKA (reference sequence). Trimming pared 1 base from V and 9 bases from J, leaving 7 bases between. CDR3 sequence (DNA): TGCAGTGCTAGAGGGGGCAGTGAGCAGTTCTTC. Translation: CSARGGSEQFF.

The V call is TRBV7-2, the J call TRBJ1-4, with D unclear. This CDR3 spans 14 amino acids. V gave up 5 bases and J gave up 7 bases, with 14 bases separating them. The germline CDR1 and CDR2 sequences are SGHTA and FQGNSA. CDR3 loop: CASSRPREGEKLFF. The CDR3 region has the DNA TGTGCCAGCAGCCGCCCTCGGGAAGGTGAAAAACTGTTTTTT. The full variable domain, with the rest looked up from reference TRBV7-2 and TRBJ1-4, is GAGVSQSPSNKVTEKGKDVELRCDPISGHTALYWYRQSLGQGLEFLIYFQGNSAPDKSGLPSDRFSAERTGGSVSTLTIQRTQQEDSAVYLCASSRPREGEKLFFGSGTQLSVL.

About this clone itself: At one end, the junction sequence differs from germline, possibly due to a read error. This chain joins TRBV7-7 and TRBJ2-5; 8 bases match TRBD2. Germline assignment: CDR1 SSHAT and CDR2 FNYEAQ (reference sequence). This CDR3 spans 16 amino acids. CDR3 protein: CASSSSGSTPQETQYF. In DNA form, the CDR3 reads TGTGCTAGCAGCTCCAGCGGGAGCACCCCACAAGAGACCCAGTACTTC.